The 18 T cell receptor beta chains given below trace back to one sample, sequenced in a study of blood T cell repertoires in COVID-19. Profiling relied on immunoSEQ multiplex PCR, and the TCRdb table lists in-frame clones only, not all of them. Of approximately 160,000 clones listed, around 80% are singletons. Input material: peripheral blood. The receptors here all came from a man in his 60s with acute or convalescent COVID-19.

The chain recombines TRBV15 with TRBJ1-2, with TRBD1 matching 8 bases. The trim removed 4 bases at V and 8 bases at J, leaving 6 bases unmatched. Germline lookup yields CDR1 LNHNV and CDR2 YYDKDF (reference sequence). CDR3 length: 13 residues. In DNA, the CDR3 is TGTGCCACCAGCACCGGGACAGGATGGGGCTACACCTTC. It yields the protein CATSTGTGWGYTF.

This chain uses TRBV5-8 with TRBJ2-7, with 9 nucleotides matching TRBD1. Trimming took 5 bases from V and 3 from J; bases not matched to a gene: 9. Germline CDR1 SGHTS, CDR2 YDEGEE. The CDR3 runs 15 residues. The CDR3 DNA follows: TGTGCCAGCAGGGCCGTTGGACAGGGGTACTACGAGCAGTACTTC. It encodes CASRAVGQGYYEQYF.

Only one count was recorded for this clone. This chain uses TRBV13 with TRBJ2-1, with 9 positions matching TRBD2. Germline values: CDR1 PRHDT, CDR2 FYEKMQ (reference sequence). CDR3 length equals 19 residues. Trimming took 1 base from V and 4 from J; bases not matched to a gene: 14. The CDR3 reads CASSLEGRSGGSLYNEQFF. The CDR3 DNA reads TGTGCCAGCAGCTTAGAGGGGAGAAGCGGGGGGTCCTTGTACAATGAGCAGTTCTTC. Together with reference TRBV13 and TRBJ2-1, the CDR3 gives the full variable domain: AAGVIQSPRHLIKEKRETATLKCYPIPRHDTVYWYQQGPGQDPQFLISFYEKMQSDKGSIPDRFSAQQFSDYHSELNMSSLELGDSALYFCASSLEGRSGGSLYNEQFFGPGTRLTVL.

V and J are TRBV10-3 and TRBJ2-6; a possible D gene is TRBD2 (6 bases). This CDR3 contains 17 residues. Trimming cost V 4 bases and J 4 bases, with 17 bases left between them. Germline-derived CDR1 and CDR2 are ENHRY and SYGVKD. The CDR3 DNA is TGTGCCATCAGTGGGGGAGGTATGGAATCCGGGGCCAACGTCCTGACTTTC. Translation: CAISGGGMESGANVLTF.

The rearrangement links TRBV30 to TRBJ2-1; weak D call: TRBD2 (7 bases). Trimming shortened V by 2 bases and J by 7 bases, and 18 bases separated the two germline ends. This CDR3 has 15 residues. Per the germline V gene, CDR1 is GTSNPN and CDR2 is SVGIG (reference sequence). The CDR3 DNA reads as TGTGCCTGGAGTAGGGGGGGGGTTGGTTGGAATGAGCAGTTCTTC. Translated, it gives CAWSRGGVGWNEQFF. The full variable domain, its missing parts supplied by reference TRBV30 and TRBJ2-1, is SQTIHQWPATLVQPVGSPLSLECTVEGTSNPNLYWYRQAAGRGLQLLFYSVGIGQISSEVPQNLSASRPQDRQFILSSKKLLLSDSGFYLCAWSRGGVGWNEQFFGPGTRLTVL.

CDR3 sequence: CARARTSGGPYEQYF. The CDR3 coding sequence is TGTGCCAGGGCCAGGACTAGCGGGGGGCCCTACGAGCAGTACTTC. This chain joins TRBV2 and TRBJ2-7, with 14 bases lining up with TRBD2. Per the germline V gene, CDR1 is SNHLY and CDR2 is FYNNEI. The length of the CDR3 is 15 residues. V gave up 9 bases and J gave up 2 bases; unmatched junction bases: 6.

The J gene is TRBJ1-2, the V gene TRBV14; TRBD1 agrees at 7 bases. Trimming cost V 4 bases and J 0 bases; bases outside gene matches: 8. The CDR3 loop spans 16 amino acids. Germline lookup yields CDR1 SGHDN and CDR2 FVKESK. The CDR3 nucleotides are TGTGCCAGCAGCCTTCATCCTGACAGGGCTAACTATGGCTACACCTTC. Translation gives CASSLHPDRANYGYTF.

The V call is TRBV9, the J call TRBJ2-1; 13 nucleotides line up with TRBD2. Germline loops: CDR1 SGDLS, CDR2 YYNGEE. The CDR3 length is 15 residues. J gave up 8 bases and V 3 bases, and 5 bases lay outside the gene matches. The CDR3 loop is CASSARTSGGHEQFF. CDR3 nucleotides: TGTGCCAGCAGCGCCCGGACTAGCGGGGGCCATGAGCAGTTCTTC.

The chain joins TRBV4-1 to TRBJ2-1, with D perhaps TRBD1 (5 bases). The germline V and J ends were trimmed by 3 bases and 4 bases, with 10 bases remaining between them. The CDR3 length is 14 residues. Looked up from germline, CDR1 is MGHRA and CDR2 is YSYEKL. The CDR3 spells CASSHKGDYNEQFF. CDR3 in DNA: TGCGCCAGCAGCCACAAAGGGGATTACAATGAGCAGTTCTTC.

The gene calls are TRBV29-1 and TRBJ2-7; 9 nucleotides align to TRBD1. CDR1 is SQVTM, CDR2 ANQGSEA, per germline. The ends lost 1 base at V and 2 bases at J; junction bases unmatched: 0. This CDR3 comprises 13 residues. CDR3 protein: CSVEGTGAYEQYF. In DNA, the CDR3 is TGCAGCGTTGAAGGGACAGGGGCCTACGAGCAGTACTTC.

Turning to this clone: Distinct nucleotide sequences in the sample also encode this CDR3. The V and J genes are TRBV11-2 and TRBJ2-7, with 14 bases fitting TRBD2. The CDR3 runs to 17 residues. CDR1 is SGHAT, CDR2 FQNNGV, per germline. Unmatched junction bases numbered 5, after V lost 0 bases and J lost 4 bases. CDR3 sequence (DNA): TGTGCCAGCAGCTTAGAGACCGGGACTAGCGGGGGATACGAGCAGTACTTC. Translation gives CASSLETGTSGGYEQYF.

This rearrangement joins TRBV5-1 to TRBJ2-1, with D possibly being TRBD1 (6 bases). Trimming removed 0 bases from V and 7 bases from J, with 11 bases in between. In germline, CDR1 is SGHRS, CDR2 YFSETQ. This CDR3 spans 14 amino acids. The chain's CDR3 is CASSLVRTENEQFF. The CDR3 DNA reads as TGCGCCAGCAGCTTGGTGCGGACAGAAAATGAGCAGTTCTTC. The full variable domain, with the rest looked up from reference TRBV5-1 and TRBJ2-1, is KAGVTQTPRYLIKTRGQQVTLSCSPISGHRSVSWYQQTPGQGLQFLFEYFSETQRNKGNFPGRFSGRQFSNSRSEMNVSTLELGDSALYLCASSLVRTENEQFFGPGTRLTVL.

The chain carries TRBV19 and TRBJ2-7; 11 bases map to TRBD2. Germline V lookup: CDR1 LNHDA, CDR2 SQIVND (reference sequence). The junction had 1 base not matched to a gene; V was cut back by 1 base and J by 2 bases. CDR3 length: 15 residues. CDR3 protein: CASSIGSGGAYEQYF. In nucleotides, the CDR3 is TGTGCCAGTAGTATAGGTAGCGGGGGGGCCTACGAGCAGTACTTC.

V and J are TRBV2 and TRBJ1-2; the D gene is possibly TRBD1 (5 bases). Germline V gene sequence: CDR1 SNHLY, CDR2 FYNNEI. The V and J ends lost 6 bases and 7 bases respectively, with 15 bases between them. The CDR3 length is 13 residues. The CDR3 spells CASSGDSSSGYTF. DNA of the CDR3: TGTGCCAGCAGCGGGGACTCGTCGTCTGGCTACACCTTC.

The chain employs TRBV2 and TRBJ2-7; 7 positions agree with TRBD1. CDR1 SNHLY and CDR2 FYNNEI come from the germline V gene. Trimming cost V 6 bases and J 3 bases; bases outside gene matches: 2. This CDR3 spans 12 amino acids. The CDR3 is CASRYRGYEQYF. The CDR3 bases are TGTGCCAGCAGATACAGGGGCTACGAGCAGTACTTC.

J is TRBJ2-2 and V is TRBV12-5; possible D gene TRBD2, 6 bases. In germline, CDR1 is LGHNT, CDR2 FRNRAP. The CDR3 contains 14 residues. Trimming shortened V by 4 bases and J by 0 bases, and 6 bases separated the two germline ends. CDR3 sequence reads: CASGSGANTGELFF. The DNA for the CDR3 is TGTGCTAGTGGTTCGGGGGCGAACACCGGGGAGCTGTTTTTT.

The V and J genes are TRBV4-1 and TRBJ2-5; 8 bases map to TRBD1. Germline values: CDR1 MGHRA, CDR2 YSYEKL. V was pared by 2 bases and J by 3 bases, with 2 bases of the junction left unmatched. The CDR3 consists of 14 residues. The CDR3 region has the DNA TGCGCCAGCAGCCAACCGGACAGGGAAGAGACCCAGTACTTC. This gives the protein CASSQPDREETQYF.

The chain's CDR3 is CASSRQGLQETQYF. The CDR3 DNA follows: TGTGCCAGTAGTCGACAGGGCCTCCAAGAGACCCAGTACTTC. The rearrangement joins TRBV19 to TRBJ2-5; 7 nucleotides match TRBD1. The CDR3 is made up of 14 amino acids. V gave up 5 bases and J gave up 1 base; unmatched junction bases: 4. Germline CDR1 reads LNHDA; CDR2 reads SQIVND (reference sequence).